Listed below are T cell receptor beta chains from one sample, sequenced in a study of PD-L1 blockade in urothelial cancer. The protocol was immunoSEQ multiplex PCR, while the TCRdb copy is restricted to in-frame clones and leaves out a portion. The sample yields around 82,000 clones, 84% seen once. This specimen consisted of PBMCs, obtained around atezolizumab (anti-PD-L1) treatment. All receptors come from a man aged 55 to 70 with urothelial cancer. Both conserved end residues are part of each CDR3. Fields, in order: D gene, clone size, V gene, J gene, CDR3 protein, CDR3 DNA. D genes are given only for firm matches. A row's size may be missing; if present it is once, few, many or a size class.

D: -; size: -; V: TRBV6-1; J: TRBJ1-5; CDR3: CASSVIEGSNQPQHF; DNA: TGTGCCAGCAGCGTAATCGAGGGTAGCAATCAGCCCCAGCATTTT
D: -; size: -; V: TRBV11-3; J: TRBJ1-1; CDR3: CASSPGAGTEAFF; DNA: TGTGCCAGCAGCCCAGGGGCAGGGACTGAAGCTTTCTTT
D: -; size: -; V: TRBV18; J: TRBJ2-1; CDR3: CASSPFNQGLVDNEQFF; DNA: TGTGCCAGCTCACCATTTAATCAGGGATTGGTTGACAATGAGCAGTTCTTC
D: -; size: -; V: TRBV7-9; J: TRBJ1-2; CDR3: CASSLGQSNYGYTF; DNA: TGTGCCAGCAGCTTAGGTCAATCTAACTATGGCTACACCTTC
D: TRBD1; size: -; V: TRBV18; J: TRBJ2-7; CDR3: CASSPPRQDRDHYEQYF; DNA: TGTGCCAGCTCACCCCCGCGGCAGGACAGGGATCACTACGAGCAGTACTTC
D: -; size: -; V: TRBV19; J: TRBJ1-2; CDR3: CASSIGTRNYGYTF; DNA: TGTGCCAGTAGTATCGGGACACGGAACTATGGCTACACCTTC
D: TRBD1; size: -; V: TRBV7-9; J: TRBJ1-3; CDR3: CASSPRQGTLRGNTIYF; DNA: TGTGCCAGCAGCCCACGACAGGGAACACTTCGGGGAAACACCATATATTTT
D: -; size: -; V: TRBV2; J: TRBJ1-5; CDR3: CASTGTLDSNQPQHF; DNA: TGTGCCAGCACCGGGACTTTAGACAGCAATCAGCCCCAGCATTTT
D: TRBD1; size: -; V: TRBV2; J: TRBJ2-7; CDR3: CASAGTAAIYEQYF; DNA: TGTGCCAGCGCCGGGACAGCAGCGATTTACGAGCAGTACTTC
D: -; size: -; V: TRBV5-6; J: TRBJ1-3; CDR3: CASSLALTGVNTIYF; DNA: TGTGCCAGCAGCTTGGCACTGACGGGAGTGAACACCATATATTTT
D: -; size: -; V: TRBV6-5; J: TRBJ1-5; CDR3: CASSFGERQPQHF; DNA: TGTGCCAGCAGTTTTGGGGAGCGTCAGCCCCAGCATTTT
D: TRBD1; size: -; V: TRBV4-2; J: TRBJ1-5; CDR3: CASSQLDRGTDQPQHF; DNA: TGTGCCAGCAGCCAGCTCGACAGGGGGACTGATCAGCCCCAGCATTTT
D: -; size: -; V: TRBV2; J: TRBJ1-5; CDR3: CASTLQSSNQPQHF; DNA: TGTGCCAGCACCCTACAGAGTAGCAATCAGCCCCAGCATTTT
D: -; size: -; V: TRBV27; J: TRBJ2-7; CDR3: CASSLSNLHEQYF; DNA: TGTGCCAGCAGTTTATCGAATCTACACGAGCAGTACTTC
D: -; size: -; V: TRBV2; J: TRBJ1-4; CDR3: CASSEARGGGDEKLFF; DNA: TGTGCCAGCAGTGAAGCGCGGGGAGGGGGGGATGAAAAACTGTTTTTT
D: -; size: -; V: TRBV21-1; J: TRBJ1-1; CDR3: CASSPGGSRGTEAFF; DNA: TGTGCCAGCAGCCCGGGGGGGAGTAGGGGGACTGAAGCTTTCTTT
D: TRBD2; size: once; V: TRBV6-1; J: TRBJ2-5; CDR3: CASSEWSWTSGETQYF; DNA: TGTGCCAGCAGTGAATGGTCTTGGACTAGCGGGGAGACCCAGTACTTC
D: -; size: -; V: TRBV5-8; J: TRBJ1-1; CDR3: CASSLEGFKAFF; DNA: TGTGCCAGCAGCTTGGAGGGGTTCAAGGCTTTCTTT
D: -; size: -; V: TRBV19; J: TRBJ2-1; CDR3: CASSRMAGSYNEQFF; DNA: TGTGCCAGTAGTAGAATGGCAGGTTCCTACAATGAGCAGTTCTTC
D: -; size: -; V: TRBV19; J: TRBJ2-2; CDR3: CASSISNRGGNTGELFF; DNA: TGTGCCAGTAGTATTTCGAACAGGGGAGGAAACACCGGGGAGCTGTTTTTT
D: TRBD2; size: -; V: TRBV28; J: TRBJ2-1; CDR3: CATRGTSGINEQFF; DNA: TGTGCCACCAGAGGGACTAGCGGGATCAATGAGCAGTTCTTC
D: TRBD2; size: -; V: TRBV28; J: TRBJ2-3; CDR3: CASSATSGSGYTQYF; DNA: TGTGCCAGCAGTGCGACTAGCGGGAGTGGGTATACGCAGTATTTT
D: -; size: -; V: TRBV19; J: TRBJ1-5; CDR3: CASSITGSQPQHF; DNA: TGTGCCAGTAGTATCACAGGGAGTCAGCCCCAGCATTTT
D: -; size: few; V: TRBV7-8; J: TRBJ2-1; CDR3: CASSFGVGQIMNEQFF; DNA: TGTGCCAGCAGCTTCGGGGTTGGGCAGATCATGAATGAGCAGTTCTTC
D: TRBD2; size: -; V: TRBV7-3; J: TRBJ2-2; CDR3: CASSPTPLAGAYTGELFF; DNA: TGTGCCAGCAGCCCCACCCCTCTAGCGGGGGCCTACACCGGGGAGCTGTTTTTT